This T cell receptor (beta chain) was captured by sequencing in a study of T cells in localized non-small cell lung cancer. The protocol was immunoSEQ multiplex PCR, while the TCRdb copy is restricted to in-frame clones and leaves out a portion. The sample holds some 25,000 clones, around 86% seen once. Trimming stripped 0 bases from V and 2 bases from J, with 5 bases between. Germline V gives CDR1 MNHEY, CDR2 SVGAGI. The CDR3 has 14 amino acids. The clonotype comes from a male donor aged 60 or over with stage II squamous cell lung carcinoma. The chain couples TRBV6-5 to TRBJ2-1; D is undetermined. The sequences come from peripheral blood, collected before any cancer treatment. The CDR3 reads CASSYSSPYNEQFF. Written as DNA, the CDR3 is TGTGCCAGCAGTTACTCCTCCCCCTACAATGAGCAGTTCTTC.